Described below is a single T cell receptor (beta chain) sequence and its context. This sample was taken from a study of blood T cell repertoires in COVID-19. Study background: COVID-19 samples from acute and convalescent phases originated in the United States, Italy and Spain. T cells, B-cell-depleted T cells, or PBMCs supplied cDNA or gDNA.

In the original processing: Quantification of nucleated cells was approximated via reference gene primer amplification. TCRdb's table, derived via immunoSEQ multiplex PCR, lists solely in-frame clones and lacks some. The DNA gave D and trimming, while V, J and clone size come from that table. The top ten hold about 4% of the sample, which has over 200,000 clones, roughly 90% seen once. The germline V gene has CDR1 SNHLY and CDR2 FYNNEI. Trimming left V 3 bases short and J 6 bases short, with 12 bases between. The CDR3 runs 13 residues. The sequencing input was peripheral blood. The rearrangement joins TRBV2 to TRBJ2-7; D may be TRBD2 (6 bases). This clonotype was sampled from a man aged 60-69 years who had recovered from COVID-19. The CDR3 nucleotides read TGTGCCAGCAGTGATGGGTGGGGAGGCGAGCAGTACTTC. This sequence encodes CASSDGWGGEQYF.